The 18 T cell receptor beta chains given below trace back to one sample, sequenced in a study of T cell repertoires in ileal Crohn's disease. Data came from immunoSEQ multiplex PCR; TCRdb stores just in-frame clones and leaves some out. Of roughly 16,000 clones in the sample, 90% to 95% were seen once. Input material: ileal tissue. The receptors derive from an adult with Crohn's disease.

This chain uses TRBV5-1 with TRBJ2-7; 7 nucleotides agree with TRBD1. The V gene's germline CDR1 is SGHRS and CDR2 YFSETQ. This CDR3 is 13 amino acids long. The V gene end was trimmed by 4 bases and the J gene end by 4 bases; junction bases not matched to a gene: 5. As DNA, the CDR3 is TGCGCCAGCAGCCCCGACAGGGAATACGAGCAGTACTTC. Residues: CASSPDREYEQYF.

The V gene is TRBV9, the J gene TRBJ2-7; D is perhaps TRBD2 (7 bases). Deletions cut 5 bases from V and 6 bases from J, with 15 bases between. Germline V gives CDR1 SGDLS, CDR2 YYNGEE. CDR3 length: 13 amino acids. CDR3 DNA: TGTGCCAGCAGGATAGGGGGGGTTGGCGAGCAGTACTTC. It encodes CASRIGGVGEQYF. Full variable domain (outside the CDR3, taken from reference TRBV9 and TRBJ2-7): DSGVTQTPKHLITATGQRVTLRCSPRSGDLSVYWYQQSLDQGLQFLIQYYNGEERAKGNILERFSAQQFPDLHSELNLSSLELGDSALYFCASRIGGVGEQYFGPGTRLTVT.

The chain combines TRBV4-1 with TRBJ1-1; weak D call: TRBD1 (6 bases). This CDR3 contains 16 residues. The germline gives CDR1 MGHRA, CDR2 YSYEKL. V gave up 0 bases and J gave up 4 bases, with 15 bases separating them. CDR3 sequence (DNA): TGCGCCAGCAGCCAAGATTGGGGCAGGGGAATCACTGAAGCTTTCTTT. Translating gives CASSQDWGRGITEAFF.

CDR3: CASSPIAGGLETQYF. The CDR3 region has the DNA TGTGCCAGCAGCCCCATAGCGGGGGGGCTGGAGACCCAGTACTTC. The gene calls are TRBV7-3 and TRBJ2-5, with 11 bases fitting TRBD2. The V and J ends lost 5 bases and 5 bases, in that order; junction bases with no gene match: 7. In germline, CDR1 is SGHTA, CDR2 FQGTGA. The CDR3 has 15 amino acids. Full variable domain (rest looked up from reference TRBV7-3 and TRBJ2-5): GAGVSQTPSNKVTEKGKYVELRCDPISGHTALYWYRQSLGQGPEFLIYFQGTGAADDSGLPNDRFFAVRPEGSVSTLKIQRTERGDSAVYLCASSPIAGGLETQYFGPGTRLLVL.

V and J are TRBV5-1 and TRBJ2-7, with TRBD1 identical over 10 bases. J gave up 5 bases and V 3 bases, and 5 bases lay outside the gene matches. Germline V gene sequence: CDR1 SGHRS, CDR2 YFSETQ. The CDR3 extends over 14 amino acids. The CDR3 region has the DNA TGCGCCAGCAGCTCCTGGACAGGGGGAGACGAGCAGTACTTC. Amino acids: CASSSWTGGDEQYF.

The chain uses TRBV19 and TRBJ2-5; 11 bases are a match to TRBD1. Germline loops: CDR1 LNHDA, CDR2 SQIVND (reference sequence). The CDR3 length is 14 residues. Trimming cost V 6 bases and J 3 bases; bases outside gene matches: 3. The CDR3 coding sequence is TGTGCCAGTAGGGGACAGGGGGGAAAAGAGACCCAGTACTTC. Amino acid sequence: CASRGQGGKETQYF. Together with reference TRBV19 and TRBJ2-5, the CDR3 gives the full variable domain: DGGITQSPKYLFRKEGQNVTLSCEQNLNHDAMYWYRQDPGQGLRLIYYSQIVNDFQKGDIAEGYSVSREKKESFPLTVTSAQKNPTAFYLCASRGQGGKETQYFGPGTRLLVL.

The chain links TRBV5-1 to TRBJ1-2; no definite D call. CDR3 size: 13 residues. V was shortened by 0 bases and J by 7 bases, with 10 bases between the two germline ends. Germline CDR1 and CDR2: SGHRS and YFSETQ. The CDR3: CASSLETSGGYTF. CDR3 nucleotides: TGCGCCAGCAGCTTGGAAACGAGCGGTGGCTACACCTTC.

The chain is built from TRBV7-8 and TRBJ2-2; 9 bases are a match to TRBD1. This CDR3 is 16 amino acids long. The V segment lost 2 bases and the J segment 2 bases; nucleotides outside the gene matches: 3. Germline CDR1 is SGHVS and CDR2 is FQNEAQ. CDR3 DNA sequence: TGTGCCAGCAGCTTATGGGACAGGGATAACACCGGGGAGCTGTTTTTT. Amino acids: CASSLWDRDNTGELFF.

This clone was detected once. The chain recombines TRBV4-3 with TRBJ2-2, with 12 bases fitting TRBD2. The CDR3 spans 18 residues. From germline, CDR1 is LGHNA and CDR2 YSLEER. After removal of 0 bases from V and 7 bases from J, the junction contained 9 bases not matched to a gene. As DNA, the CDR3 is TGCGCCAGCAGCCAAGATTGGCTAGCGGGGGGGCGAGGCGGGGAGCTGTTTTTT. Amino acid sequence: CASSQDWLAGGRGGELFF.

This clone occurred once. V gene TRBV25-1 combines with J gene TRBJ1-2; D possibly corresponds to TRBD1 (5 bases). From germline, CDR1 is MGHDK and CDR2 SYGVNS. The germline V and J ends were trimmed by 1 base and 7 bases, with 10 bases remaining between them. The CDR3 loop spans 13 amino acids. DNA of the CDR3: TGTGCCAGCAGTGAATTTAGGGGAGGTGGCTACACCTTC. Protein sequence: CASSEFRGGGYTF.

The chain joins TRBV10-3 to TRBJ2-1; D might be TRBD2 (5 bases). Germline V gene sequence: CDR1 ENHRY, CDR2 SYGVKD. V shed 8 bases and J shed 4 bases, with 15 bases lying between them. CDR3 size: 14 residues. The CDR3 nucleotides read TGTGCCATCGGAGGCCGAGCAGCATACAATGAGCAGTTCTTC. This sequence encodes CAIGGRAAYNEQFF.

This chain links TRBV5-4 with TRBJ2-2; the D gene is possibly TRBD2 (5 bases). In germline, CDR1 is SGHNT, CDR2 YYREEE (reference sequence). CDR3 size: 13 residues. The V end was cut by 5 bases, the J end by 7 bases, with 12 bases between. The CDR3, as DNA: TGTGCCAGCAGGGGGAGCGTTAGCGGGGAGCTGTTTTTT. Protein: CASRGSVSGELFF.

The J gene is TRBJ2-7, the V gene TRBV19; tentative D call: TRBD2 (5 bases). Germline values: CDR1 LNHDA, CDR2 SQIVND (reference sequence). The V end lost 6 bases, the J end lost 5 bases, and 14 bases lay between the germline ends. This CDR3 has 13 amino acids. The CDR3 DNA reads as TGTGCCAGTAGGGACTTAGCTCGCCACGAGCAGTACTTC. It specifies CASRDLARHEQYF.

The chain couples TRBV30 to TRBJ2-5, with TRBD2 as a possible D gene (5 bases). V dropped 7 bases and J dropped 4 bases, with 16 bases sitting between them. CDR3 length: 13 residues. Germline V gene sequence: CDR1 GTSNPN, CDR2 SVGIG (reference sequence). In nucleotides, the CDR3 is TGTGCCTCCAACCGCCTAGCCTCAGAGACCCAGTACTTC. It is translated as CASNRLASETQYF.

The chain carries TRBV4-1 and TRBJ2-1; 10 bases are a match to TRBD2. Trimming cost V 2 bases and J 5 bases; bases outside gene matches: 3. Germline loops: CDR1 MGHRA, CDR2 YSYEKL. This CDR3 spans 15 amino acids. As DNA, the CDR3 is TGCGCCAGCAGCCAACCGGGACTAGCGAACAATGAGCAGTTCTTC. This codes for CASSQPGLANNEQFF.

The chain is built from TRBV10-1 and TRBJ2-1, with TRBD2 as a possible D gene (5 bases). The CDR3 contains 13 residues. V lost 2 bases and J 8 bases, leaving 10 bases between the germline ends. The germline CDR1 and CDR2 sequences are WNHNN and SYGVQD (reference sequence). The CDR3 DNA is TGCGCCAGCAGTGAGCAAGGGCGGGATGAGCAGTTCTTC. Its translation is CASSEQGRDEQFF.

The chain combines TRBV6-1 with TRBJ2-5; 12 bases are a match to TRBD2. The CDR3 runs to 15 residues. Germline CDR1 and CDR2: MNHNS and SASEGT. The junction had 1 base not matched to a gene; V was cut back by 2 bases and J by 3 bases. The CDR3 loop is CASSELAGGKETQYF. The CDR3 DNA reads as TGTGCCAGCAGTGAACTAGCGGGGGGGAAAGAGACCCAGTACTTC.

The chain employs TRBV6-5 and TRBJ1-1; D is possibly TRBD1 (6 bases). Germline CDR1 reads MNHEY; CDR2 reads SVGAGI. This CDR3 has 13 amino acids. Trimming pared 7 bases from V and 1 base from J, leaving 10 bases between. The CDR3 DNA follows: TGTGCCAGCACATTGACAGGGAACACTGAAGCTTTCTTT. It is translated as CASTLTGNTEAFF.